This TCR beta chain was sequenced for a study of blood T cell repertoires in COVID-19. Study at large: From the United States, Italy and Spain came samples of acute and convalescent COVID-19.

The germline V gene encodes CDR1 KGHSH and CDR2 LQKENI. V gave up 3 bases and J gave up 6 bases; unmatched junction bases: 2. The length of the CDR3 is 13 residues. Authors' data handling: Amplified reference gene primers provided the basis for estimating nucleated cell counts. Sequencing used immunoSEQ multiplex PCR; TCRdb keeps in-frame clones, though not all of them. D and trimming come from the DNA, and the V and J calls and clone size come from that table. The repertoire consists of about 200,000 clones, with around nine tenths occurring once and the leading ten covering about 6%. Sequencing was done on a sample of peripheral blood. This chain connects TRBV18 to TRBJ1-2, with TRBD1 matching 9 bases. This sequence was found in a man between 60 and 75 years old who had recovered from COVID-19. CDR3 nucleotides: TGTGCCAGCTCACCTCGGGACAGGGATGGCTACACCTTC. It is translated as CASSPRDRDGYTF.